Sequencing of this T cell receptor beta chain was carried out in a study of shared clonotypes between healthy human individuals. The CDR3 has 12 residues. This clone has just a few counts. Measured with immunoSEQ multiplex PCR; TCRdb has only the in-frame clones, and not every one. The table lists under 600,000 clones, roughly 85% of them singletons. V usage is TRBV7-5 and J usage is TRBJ1-1; TRBD1 was called by the table and not checked on the DNA. TRBV7-5 is designated a pseudogene. The specimen was PBMCs. The source of this sequence is a middle-aged woman in good health. Some clones in this sample may be carry-over from other donors' samples. The CDR3 reads CVIGHINTEAFF. The CDR3 nucleotides are TGTGTCATAGGACACATAAACACTGAAGCTTTCTTT.